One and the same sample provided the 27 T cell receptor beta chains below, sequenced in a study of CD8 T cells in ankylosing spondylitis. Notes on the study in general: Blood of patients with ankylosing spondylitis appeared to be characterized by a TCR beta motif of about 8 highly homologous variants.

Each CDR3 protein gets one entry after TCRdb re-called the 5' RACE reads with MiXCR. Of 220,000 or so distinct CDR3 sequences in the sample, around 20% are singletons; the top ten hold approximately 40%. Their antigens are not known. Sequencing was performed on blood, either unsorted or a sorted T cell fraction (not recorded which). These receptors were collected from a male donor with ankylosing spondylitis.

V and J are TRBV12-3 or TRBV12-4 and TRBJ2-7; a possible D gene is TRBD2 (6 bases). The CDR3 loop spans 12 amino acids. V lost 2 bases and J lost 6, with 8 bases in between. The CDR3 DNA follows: TGTGCCAGCAGTTTACTAGCGACCGAGCAGTACTTC. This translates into CASSLLATEQYF.

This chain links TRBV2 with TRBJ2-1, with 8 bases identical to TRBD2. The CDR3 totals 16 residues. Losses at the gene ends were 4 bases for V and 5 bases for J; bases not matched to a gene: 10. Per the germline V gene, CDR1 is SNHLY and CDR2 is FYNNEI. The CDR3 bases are TGTGCCAGCAGTGGATTCTCGATGCGGGGGGACAATGAGCAGTTCTTC. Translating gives CASSGFSMRGDNEQFF. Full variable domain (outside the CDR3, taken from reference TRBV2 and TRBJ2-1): EPEVTQTPSHQVTQMGQEVILRCVPISNHLYFYWYRQILGQKVEFLVSFYNNEISEKSEIFDDQFSVERPDGSNFTLKIRSTKLEDSAMYFCASSGFSMRGDNEQFFGPGTRLTVL.

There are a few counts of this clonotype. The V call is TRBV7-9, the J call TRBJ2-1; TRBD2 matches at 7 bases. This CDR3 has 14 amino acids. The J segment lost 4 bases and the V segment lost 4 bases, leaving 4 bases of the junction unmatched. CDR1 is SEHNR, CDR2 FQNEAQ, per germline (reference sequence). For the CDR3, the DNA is TGTGCCAGCAGCTGGGATAGCGGGTACAATGAGCAGTTCTTC. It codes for CASSWDSGYNEQFF.

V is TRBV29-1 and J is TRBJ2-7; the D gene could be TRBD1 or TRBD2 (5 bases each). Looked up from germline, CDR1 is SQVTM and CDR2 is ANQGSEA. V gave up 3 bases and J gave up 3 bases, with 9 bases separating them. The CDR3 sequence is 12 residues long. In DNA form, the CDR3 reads TGCAGCGTTGACAGGGACGGCTACGAGCAGTACTTC. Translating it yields CSVDRDGYEQYF.

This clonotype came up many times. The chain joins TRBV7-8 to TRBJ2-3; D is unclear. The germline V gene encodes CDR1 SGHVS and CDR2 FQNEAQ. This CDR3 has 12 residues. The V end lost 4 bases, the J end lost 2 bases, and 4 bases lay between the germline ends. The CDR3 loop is CASSSHTDTQYF. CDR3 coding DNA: TGTGCCAGCAGCTCCCACACAGATACGCAGTATTTT.

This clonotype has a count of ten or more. Here the CDR3 DNA reads TGCGCCAGCAGCCAGGGACCCTACAGGGATCGCGTCTCGAACACCGGGGAGCTGTTTTTT. Encoded protein: CASSQGPYRDRVSNTGELFF. This chain joins TRBV4-3 and TRBJ2-2; D may be TRBD1 (6 bases). The germline gives CDR1 LGHNA, CDR2 YSLEER. This CDR3 is 20 amino acids long. V lost 3 bases, J lost 0 bases, and 23 bases lay in between.

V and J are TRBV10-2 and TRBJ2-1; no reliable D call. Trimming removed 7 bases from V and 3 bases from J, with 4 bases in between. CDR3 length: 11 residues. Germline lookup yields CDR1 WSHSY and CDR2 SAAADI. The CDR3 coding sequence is TGCGCCAGCAATGACTACAATGAGCAGTTCTTC. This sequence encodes CASNDYNEQFF.

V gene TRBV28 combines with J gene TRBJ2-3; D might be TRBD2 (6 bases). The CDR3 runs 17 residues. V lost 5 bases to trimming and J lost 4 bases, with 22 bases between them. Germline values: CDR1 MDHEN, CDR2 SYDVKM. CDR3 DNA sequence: TGTGCCAGCAGTCCTTTTTGGGGGGAAGAGTTGGCAGATACGCAGTATTTT. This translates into CASSPFWGEELADTQYF.

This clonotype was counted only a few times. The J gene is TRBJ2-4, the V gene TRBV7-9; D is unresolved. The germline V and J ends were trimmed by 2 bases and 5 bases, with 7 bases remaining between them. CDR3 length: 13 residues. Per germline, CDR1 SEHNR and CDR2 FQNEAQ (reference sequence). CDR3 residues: CASSLLAENIQYF. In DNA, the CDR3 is TGTGCCAGCAGCTTACTGGCAGAAAACATTCAGTACTTC.

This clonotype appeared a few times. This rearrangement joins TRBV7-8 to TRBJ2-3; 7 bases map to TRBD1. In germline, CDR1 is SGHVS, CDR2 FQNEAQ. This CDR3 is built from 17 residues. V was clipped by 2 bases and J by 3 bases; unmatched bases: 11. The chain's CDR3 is CASSLTPTGLKTDTQYF. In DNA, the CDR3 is TGTGCCAGCAGCTTAACTCCGACAGGGTTAAAAACAGATACGCAGTATTTT.

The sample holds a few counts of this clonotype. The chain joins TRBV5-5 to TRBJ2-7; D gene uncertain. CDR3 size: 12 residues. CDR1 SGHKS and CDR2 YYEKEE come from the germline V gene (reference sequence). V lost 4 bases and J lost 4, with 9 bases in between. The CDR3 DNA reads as TGTGCCAGCAGCCCGAATGGTTACGAGCAGTACTTC. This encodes CASSPNGYEQYF.

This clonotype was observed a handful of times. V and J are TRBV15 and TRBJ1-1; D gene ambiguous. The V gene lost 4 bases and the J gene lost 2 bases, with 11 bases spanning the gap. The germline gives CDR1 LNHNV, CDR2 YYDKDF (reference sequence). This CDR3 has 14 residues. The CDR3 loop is CATSIPRRNTEAFF. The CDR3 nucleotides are TGTGCCACCAGCATACCTCGGCGAAACACTGAAGCTTTCTTT.

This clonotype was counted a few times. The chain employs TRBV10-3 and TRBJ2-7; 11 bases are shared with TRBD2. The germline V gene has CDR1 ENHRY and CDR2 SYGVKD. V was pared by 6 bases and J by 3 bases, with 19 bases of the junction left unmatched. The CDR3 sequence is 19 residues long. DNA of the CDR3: TGTGCCATCAGGAAAAACTCCGGGACTAGCGGAACCCGATACTACGAGCAGTACTTC. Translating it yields CAIRKNSGTSGTRYYEQYF.

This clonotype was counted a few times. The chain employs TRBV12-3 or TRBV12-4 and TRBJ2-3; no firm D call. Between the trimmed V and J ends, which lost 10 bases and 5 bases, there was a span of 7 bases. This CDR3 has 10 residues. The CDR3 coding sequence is TGTGCCACCGAGAGAGATACGCAGTATTTT. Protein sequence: CATERDTQYF.

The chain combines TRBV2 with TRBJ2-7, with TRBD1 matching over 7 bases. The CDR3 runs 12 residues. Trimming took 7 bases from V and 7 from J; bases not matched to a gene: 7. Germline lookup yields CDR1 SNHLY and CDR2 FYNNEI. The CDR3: CASIQGVEEQYF. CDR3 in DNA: TGTGCCAGCATCCAGGGGGTTGAGGAGCAGTACTTC.

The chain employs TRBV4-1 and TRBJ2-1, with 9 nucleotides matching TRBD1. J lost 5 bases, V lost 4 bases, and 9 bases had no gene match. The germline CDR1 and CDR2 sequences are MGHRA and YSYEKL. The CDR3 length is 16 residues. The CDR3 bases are TGCGCCAGCAGCCGACTACCGGGACAGGGAGACAATGAGCAGTTCTTC. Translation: CASSRLPGQGDNEQFF.

The DNA of the CDR3 is TGTGCCAGCAGTACTTGGACAGGGTACGAGCAGTACTTC. Its protein is CASSTWTGYEQYF. The rearrangement joins TRBV6-5 to TRBJ2-7; 8 nucleotides line up with TRBD1. Per germline, CDR1 MNHEY and CDR2 SVGAGI. This CDR3 has 13 residues. V shed 5 bases, J shed 4 bases, and the junction held 4 bases outside the gene matches.

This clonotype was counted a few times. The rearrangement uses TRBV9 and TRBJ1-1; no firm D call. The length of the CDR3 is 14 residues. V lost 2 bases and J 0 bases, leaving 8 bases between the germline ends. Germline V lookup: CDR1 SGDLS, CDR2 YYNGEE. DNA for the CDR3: TGTGCCAGCAGCGTGGACCCCGTGAACACTGAAGCTTTCTTT. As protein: CASSVDPVNTEAFF.

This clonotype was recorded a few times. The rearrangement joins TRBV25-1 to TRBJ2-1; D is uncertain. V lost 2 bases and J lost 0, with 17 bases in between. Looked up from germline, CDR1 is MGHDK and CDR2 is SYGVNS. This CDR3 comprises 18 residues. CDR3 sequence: CASSEQDGTLSSYNEQFF. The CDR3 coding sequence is TGTGCCAGCAGTGAACAGGATGGCACGTTGAGCTCCTACAATGAGCAGTTCTTC.

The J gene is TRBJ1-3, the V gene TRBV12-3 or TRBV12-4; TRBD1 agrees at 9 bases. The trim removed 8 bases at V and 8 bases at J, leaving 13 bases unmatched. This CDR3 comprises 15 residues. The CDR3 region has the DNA TGTGCCAGCCACCTCGGGGGACAGGGCTCAGACACCATATATTTT. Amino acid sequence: CASHLGGQGSDTIYF.

The CDR3 protein is CSVTPAGAPETQYF. In DNA, the CDR3 is TGCAGCGTCACCCCAGCGGGGGCCCCAGAGACCCAGTACTTC. J is TRBJ2-5 and V is TRBV29-1; TRBD2 matches at 8 bases. Losses at the gene ends were 6 bases for V and 4 bases for J; bases not matched to a gene: 10. The germline V gene has CDR1 SQVTM and CDR2 ANQGSEA. The CDR3 contains 14 residues.

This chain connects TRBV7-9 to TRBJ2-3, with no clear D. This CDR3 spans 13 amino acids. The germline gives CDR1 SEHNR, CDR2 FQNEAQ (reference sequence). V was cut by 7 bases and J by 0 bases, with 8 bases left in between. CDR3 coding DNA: TGTGCCAGCATCCCTCCTAGCACAGATACGCAGTATTTT. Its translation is CASIPPSTDTQYF. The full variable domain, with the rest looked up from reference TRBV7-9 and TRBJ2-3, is DTGVSQNPRHKITKRGQNVTFRCDPISEHNRLYWYRQTLGQGPEFLTYFQNEAQLEKSRLLSDRFSAERPKGSFSTLEIQRTEQGDSAMYLCASIPPSTDTQYFGPGTRLTVL.

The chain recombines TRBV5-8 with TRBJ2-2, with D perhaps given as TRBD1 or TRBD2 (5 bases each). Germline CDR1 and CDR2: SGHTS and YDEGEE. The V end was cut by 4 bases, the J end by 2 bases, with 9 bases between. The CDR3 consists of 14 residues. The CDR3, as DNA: TGTGCCAGCAGCAACCGGGACAACACCGGGGAGCTGTTTTTT. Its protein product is CASSNRDNTGELFF.

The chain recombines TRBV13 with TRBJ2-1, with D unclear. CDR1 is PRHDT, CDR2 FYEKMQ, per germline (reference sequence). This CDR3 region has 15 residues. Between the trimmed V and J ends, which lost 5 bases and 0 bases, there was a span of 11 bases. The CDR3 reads CASSPYLSSYNEQFF. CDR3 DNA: TGTGCCAGCAGCCCCTACTTGAGCTCCTACAATGAGCAGTTCTTC. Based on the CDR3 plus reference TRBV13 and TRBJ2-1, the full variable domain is AAGVIQSPRHLIKEKRETATLKCYPIPRHDTVYWYQQGPGQDPQFLISFYEKMQSDKGSIPDRFSAQQFSDYHSELNMSSLELGDSALYFCASSPYLSSYNEQFFGPGTRLTVL.

DNA of the CDR3: TGCAGTGCTAGAGATCCGGGGAGCCACGAGCAGTACTTC. Translating gives CSARDPGSHEQYF. The chain recombines TRBV20-1 with TRBJ2-7; TRBD2 might be the D (5 bases). This CDR3 has 13 amino acids. With 0 bases removed from V and 5 bases from J, the gap between germline ends came to 11 bases. Per germline, CDR1 DFQATT and CDR2 SNEGSKA (reference sequence).

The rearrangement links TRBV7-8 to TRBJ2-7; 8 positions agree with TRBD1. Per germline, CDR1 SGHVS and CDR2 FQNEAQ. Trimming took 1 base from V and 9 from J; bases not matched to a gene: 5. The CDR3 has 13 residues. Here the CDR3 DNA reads TGTGCCAGCAGCTTAGGCCAGGGGGCCGGGCAGTACTTC. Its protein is CASSLGQGAGQYF. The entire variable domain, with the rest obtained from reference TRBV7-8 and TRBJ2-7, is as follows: GAGVSQSPRYKVAKRGQDVALRCDPISGHVSLFWYQQALGQGPEFLTYFQNEAQLDKSGLPSDRFFAERPEGSVSTLKIQRTQQEDSAVYLCASSLGQGAGQYFGPGTRLTVT.

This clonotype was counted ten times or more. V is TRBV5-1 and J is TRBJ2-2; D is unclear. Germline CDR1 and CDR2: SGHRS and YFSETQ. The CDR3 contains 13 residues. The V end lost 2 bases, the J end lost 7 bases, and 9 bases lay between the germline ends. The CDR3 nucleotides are TGCGCCAGCAGCTTCGCCAGTGGCGGGGAGCTGTTTTTT. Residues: CASSFASGGELFF.